These 19 T cell receptor beta chains were sequenced from one sample in a study of molecular identifiers for immune sequencing clone quantification. MiXCR, run by TCRdb on the PCR reads, gives a single entry per CDR3 protein. The sample lists about 640,000 distinct CDR3 sequences, about 20% occurring once. The sequenced material came from naive CD8+ T cells from blood, with Jurkat cell RNA spiked in. Subset here: FACS-sorted CD8+CD4-CCR7+CD45RA+ naive T cells. These receptor sequences come from a human donor in good health. Some libraries in this study had Jurkat cell RNA spiked in.

J is TRBJ1-2 and V is TRBV4-3; 7 bases match TRBD1. The germline V gene encodes CDR1 LGHNA and CDR2 YSLEER. This CDR3 is built from 17 residues. Trimming cost V 4 bases and J 12 bases; bases outside gene matches: 23. The CDR3 sequence: CASSLYKTGSLLLGHTF. The DNA of the CDR3 is TGCGCCAGCAGCCTTTACAAGACAGGGTCCCTTTTATTGGGCCACACCTTC.

This clonotype has ten or more counts. V usage is TRBV30 and J usage is TRBJ1-5; no clear D. Trimming shortened V by 0 bases and J by 3 bases, and 12 bases separated the two germline ends. CDR1 is GTSNPN, CDR2 SVGIG, per germline (reference sequence). The CDR3 is 15 residues long. The CDR3: CAWSVVGLHNQPQHF. The DNA for the CDR3 is TGTGCCTGGAGTGTGGTAGGGCTCCACAATCAGCCCCAGCATTTT. The full variable domain, rest sourced from reference TRBV30 and TRBJ1-5, is SQTIHQWPATLVQPVGSPLSLECTVEGTSNPNLYWYRQAAGRGLQLLFYSVGIGQISSEVPQNLSASRPQDRQFILSSKKLLLSDSGFYLCAWSVVGLHNQPQHFGDGTRLSIL.

There are many counts of this clonotype. The chain recombines TRBV13 with TRBJ1-2, with D unclear. CDR3 length equals 12 residues. The ends were cut back, 0 bases at V and 7 bases at J, with 6 bases in the middle. CDR1 is PRHDT, CDR2 FYEKMQ, per germline (reference sequence). This CDR3 is CASSLGYAGYTF. The CDR3 DNA is TGTGCCAGCAGCTTAGGTTATGCTGGCTACACCTTC.

The sample holds many counts of this clonotype. This chain links TRBV6-5 with TRBJ2-7, with D perhaps matching TRBD1 (6 bases). The V gene lost 2 bases and the J gene lost 4 bases, with 12 bases spanning the gap. This CDR3 region has 14 residues. Germline V gene lookup returns CDR1 MNHEY and CDR2 SVGAGI. The CDR3 here is CASSYTQGDYEQYF. Written as DNA, the CDR3 is TGTGCCAGCAGTTACACACAGGGTGATTACGAGCAGTACTTC.

Many counts were recorded for this clonotype. The chain joins TRBV27 to TRBJ2-5, with 9 bases matching TRBD2. V dropped 7 bases and J dropped 5; count of bases not matched to a gene: 17. The CDR3 is made up of 17 amino acids. CDR1 and CDR2 (germline): MNHEY, SMNVEV (reference sequence). The CDR3 protein is CASNPMGVAGVRETQYF. The CDR3 DNA reads as TGTGCCAGCAACCCAATGGGGGTAGCGGGAGTAAGGGAGACCCAGTACTTC.

This clonotype was observed many times. This sequence joins TRBV4-1 and TRBJ2-7; the match to TRBD2 covers 7 bases. The germline V gene has CDR1 MGHRA and CDR2 YSYEKL. V was clipped by 4 bases and J by 3 bases; unmatched bases: 6. CDR3 length equals 14 residues. CDR3 residues: CASSPAGTNYEQYF. The CDR3, as DNA: TGCGCCAGCAGCCCAGCGGGAACTAACTACGAGCAGTACTTC.

This clonotype was detected a few times. The chain carries TRBV7-9 and TRBJ2-7; D is ambiguous. Trimming cost V 7 bases and J 0 bases, with 22 bases left between them. The germline V gene encodes CDR1 SEHNR and CDR2 FQNEAQ (reference sequence). This CDR3 contains 17 residues. CDR3 loop: CASNPDWAGTSSYEQYF. The CDR3 coding sequence is TGTGCCAGCAACCCCGATTGGGCAGGAACCAGCTCCTACGAGCAGTACTTC.

This clonotype was counted ten times or more. The CDR3 reads CASSQAGLAGTDTQYF. In DNA form, the CDR3 reads TGCGCCAGCAGCCAAGCCGGACTAGCGGGCACAGATACGCAGTATTTT. The V and J genes are TRBV4-1 and TRBJ2-3; 10 positions match TRBD2. V was clipped by 1 base and J by 1 base; unmatched bases: 2. The germline V gene has CDR1 MGHRA and CDR2 YSYEKL. This CDR3 is built from 16 residues.

This clonotype was picked up a small number of times. A single base separates this from a much larger clone, so it may be a read error. This rearrangement joins TRBV28 to TRBJ2-3, with TRBD1 identical over 9 bases. CDR3 length: 15 amino acids. Germline V lookup: CDR1 MDHEN, CDR2 SYDVKM. CDR3 residues: CASSLRTGVADTRYF. CDR3 sequence (DNA): TGTGCCAGCAGTTTGAGGACAGGGGTCGCAGATACGCGGTATTTT.

This clonotype has a count of ten or more. The chain has TRBV4-2 and TRBJ1-1, with no clear D. CDR3 length equals 12 residues. V lost 10 bases to trimming and J lost 7 bases, with 16 bases between them. Germline V lookup: CDR1 LGHNA, CDR2 YNFKEQ. This chain's CDR3 is CATTPGGDEAFF. CDR3 DNA sequence: TGTGCCACCACACCAGGCGGGGATGAAGCTTTCTTT.

A remark on this clonotype: A much larger clone differs from this one at a single base, so this may be a read error. The V gene is TRBV29-1, the J gene TRBJ2-5, with TRBD1 matching over 8 bases. CDR1 is SQVTM and CDR2 is ANQGSEA in the germline V gene. CDR3 length equals 18 residues. The V gene end was trimmed by 7 bases and the J gene end by 4 bases; junction bases not matched to a gene: 23. The CDR3 sequence: CSATVVLGQGGFRETQYF. The CDR3 DNA follows: TGCAGCGCAACTGTAGTGCTAGGACAGGGCGGGTTTAGAGAGACCCAGTACTTC.

This clonotype was observed at least ten times. The chain joins TRBV4-3 to TRBJ2-7; perhaps TRBD2 as D (6 bases). Trimming removed 1 base at V and 5 bases at J, with 9 bases between. This CDR3 is built from 13 residues. CDR1 and CDR2 (germline): LGHNA, YSLEER. CDR3 DNA sequence: TGCGCCAGCAGCCAAGGGGGCGGGGACGAGCAGTACTTC. This sequence encodes CASSQGGGDEQYF.

This clonotype occurred many times. The rearrangement links TRBV7-9 to TRBJ2-7; the D gene is possibly TRBD2 (6 bases). The length of the CDR3 is 16 residues. V was clipped by 5 bases and J by 2 bases, with 19 bases between them. Germline CDR1 SEHNR, CDR2 FQNEAQ (reference sequence). This chain's CDR3 is CASSPRDPREPYEQYF. The CDR3 nucleotides are TGTGCCAGCAGCCCGCGGGATCCCAGGGAACCCTACGAGCAGTACTTC.

The sample holds a few counts of this clonotype. The chain links TRBV3-1 to TRBJ2-7; 10 bases are shared with TRBD1. The V segment lost 0 bases and the J segment 4 bases; nucleotides outside the gene matches: 9. There are 17 residues in the CDR3. From germline, CDR1 is LGHDT and CDR2 YNNKEL (reference sequence). The CDR3 DNA reads as TGTGCCAGCAGCCAAGAAACTCGGACAGGGGGGAGGTACGAGCAGTACTTC. This codes for CASSQETRTGGRYEQYF.

This clonotype was recorded at least ten times. The rearrangement uses TRBV30 and TRBJ2-3; D is perhaps TRBD1 (6 bases). The CDR3 length is 16 residues. V was shortened by 0 bases and J by 2 bases, with 15 bases between the two germline ends. Germline values: CDR1 GTSNPN, CDR2 SVGIG (reference sequence). DNA of the CDR3: TGTGCCTGGAGTGTCCCCACAGGGCCCGCCACAGATACGCAGTATTTT. Translated, it gives CAWSVPTGPATDTQYF.

The sample holds a few counts of this clonotype. The chain uses TRBV11-2 and TRBJ2-3; D unclear. CDR3 length equals 14 residues. Trimming took off 5 bases at V and 1 base at J, with 10 bases between the two ends. Germline CDR1 and CDR2: SGHAT and FQNNGV. This chain's CDR3 is CASSAPVRTDTQYF. CDR3 nucleotides: TGTGCCAGCAGCGCCCCTGTGCGCACAGATACGCAGTATTTT.

This clonotype was counted a few times. V usage is TRBV7-9 and J usage is TRBJ1-1; 11 bases align to TRBD1. The CDR3 contains 14 residues. V was pared by 11 bases and J by 1 base, with 6 bases of the junction left unmatched. CDR1 SEHNR and CDR2 FQNEAQ come from the germline V gene (reference sequence). CDR3 residues: CAGTGGVSNTEAFF. Here the CDR3 DNA reads TGTGCCGGGACAGGGGGAGTTTCGAACACTGAAGCTTTCTTT.

The chain has TRBV24-1 and TRBJ2-5; tentatively, D is TRBD1 (5 bases). The CDR3 is 15 residues long. Trimming took off 8 bases at V and 0 bases at J, with 15 bases between the two ends. Germline V gene data show CDR1 as KGHDR and CDR2 as SFDVKD. This CDR3 reads CATIRDRTHQETQYF. CDR3 in DNA: TGTGCCACCATTAGAGACAGAACCCACCAAGAGACCCAGTACTTC.

This clonotype was picked up many times. This chain joins TRBV5-1 and TRBJ2-7, with D tentatively TRBD1 (6 bases). This CDR3 comprises 15 residues. Germline-derived CDR1 and CDR2 are SGHRS and YFSETQ. The V gene lost 0 bases and the J gene lost 1 base, with 11 bases spanning the gap. In nucleotides, the CDR3 is TGCGCCAGCAGCTTGGGAGGGGGTACTTCCTACGAGCAGTACTTC. It yields the protein CASSLGGGTSYEQYF.